Below are 26 T cell receptor beta chains sequenced from a single sample in a study of CD8 T cells in ankylosing spondylitis. TCRdb called the 5' RACE reads again in MiXCR, with one record for every CDR3 protein. Among around 340,000 distinct CDR3 sequences listed, roughly 15% were seen once. Sequenced input: blood, either unsorted or a sorted T cell fraction (not recorded which). The receptors here all came from a male donor with ankylosing spondylitis or in good health (not recorded which).

Only a few counts were recorded for this clonotype. The chain links TRBV11-2 to TRBJ2-3; tentatively, D is TRBD2 (6 bases). Trimming left V 4 bases short and J 3 bases short, with 14 bases between. Germline CDR1 is SGHAT and CDR2 is FQNNGV. The CDR3 contains 15 residues. CDR3 protein: CASSSGGLTTDTQYF. The CDR3, as DNA: TGTGCCAGCAGCTCCGGAGGGCTGACGACAGATACGCAGTATTTT.

The sample holds a few counts of this clonotype. The J gene is TRBJ2-1, the V gene TRBV7-9, with D perhaps TRBD2 (6 bases). V was cut by 5 bases and J by 9 bases, with 14 bases left in between. This CDR3 comprises 13 residues. Germline V gives CDR1 SEHNR, CDR2 FQNEAQ (reference sequence). CDR3: CASSRDFSGEQFF. In DNA form, the CDR3 reads TGTGCCAGCAGCCGGGACTTTTCCGGTGAGCAGTTCTTC.

This clonotype was observed a handful of times. This chain joins TRBV3-1 and TRBJ1-4, with TRBD1 matching 7 bases. V lost 4 bases and J lost 5; bases outside the gene matches: 7. Germline CDR1 reads LGHDT; CDR2 reads YNNKEL (reference sequence). CDR3 length: 15 residues. CDR3 loop: CASSPPDRLNEKLFF. The CDR3 DNA follows: TGTGCCAGCAGCCCCCCGGACAGGTTGAATGAAAAACTGTTTTTT.

J is TRBJ2-7 and V is TRBV15; no reliable D call. Germline loops: CDR1 LNHNV, CDR2 YYDKDF (reference sequence). The CDR3 is made up of 14 amino acids. Trimming left V 0 bases short and J 4 bases short, with 10 bases between. The chain's CDR3 is CATSRETGVYEQYF. The CDR3 bases are TGTGCCACCAGCAGAGAGACTGGTGTGTACGAGCAGTACTTC.

This chain joins TRBV11-2 and TRBJ2-3; no clear D gene. The CDR3 sequence is 15 residues long. Trimming took 4 bases from V and 4 from J, leaving 15 bases between them. The germline V gene has CDR1 SGHAT and CDR2 FQNNGV. This chain's CDR3 is CASSSNPGWADTQYF. Here the CDR3 DNA reads TGTGCCAGCAGCTCAAACCCCGGATGGGCAGATACGCAGTATTTT.

This clonotype turned up a few times. The chain employs TRBV10-3 and TRBJ2-5, with a tentative D call TRBD2 (5 bases). Trimming stripped 5 bases from V and 5 bases from J, with 9 bases between. This CDR3 has 12 amino acids. Germline V gene data show CDR1 as ENHRY and CDR2 as SYGVKD. The CDR3 sequence: CAISTPGETQYF. CDR3 DNA sequence: TGTGCCATCAGTACCCCGGGGGAGACCCAGTACTTC.

This clonotype was seen a few times. This chain joins TRBV4-2 and TRBJ2-7, with a tentative D call TRBD2 (7 bases). Trimming removed 4 bases at V and 0 bases at J, with 16 bases between. CDR3 length equals 16 residues. CDR1 is LGHNA and CDR2 is YNFKEQ in the germline V gene. CDR3 DNA: TGTGCCAGCAGCCCAGACGGGGGGCGAGTCTCCTACGAGCAGTACTTC. This encodes CASSPDGGRVSYEQYF.

Ten or more counts support this clonotype. The genes are TRBV15 and TRBJ2-1; D not resolved. The V gene lost 0 bases and the J gene lost 6 bases, with 9 bases spanning the gap. The CDR3 has 14 residues. Germline loops: CDR1 LNHNV, CDR2 YYDKDF (reference sequence). The CDR3 protein is CATSRDRATNEQFF. The CDR3 DNA reads TGTGCCACCAGCAGAGATCGGGCCACCAATGAGCAGTTCTTC.

The chain has TRBV11-2 and TRBJ1-1; D call uncertain. Per the germline V gene, CDR1 is SGHAT and CDR2 is FQNNGV. The CDR3 is 16 residues long. V dropped 5 bases and J dropped 2 bases, with 18 bases sitting between them. The CDR3 loop reads CASSRHKGNTNTEAFF. CDR3 DNA sequence: TGTGCCAGCAGCCGACACAAAGGCAATACCAACACTGAAGCTTTCTTT.

This rearrangement joins TRBV7-2 to TRBJ1-2, with a tentative D call TRBD1 (5 bases). In germline, CDR1 is SGHTA, CDR2 FQGNSA. The CDR3 runs 13 residues. Trimming cost V 5 bases and J 8 bases, with 15 bases left between them. CDR3 residues: CASSRTSQGGYTF. The CDR3 bases are TGTGCCAGCAGCCGCACAAGCCAGGGAGGCTACACCTTC.

This chain connects TRBV5-1 to TRBJ2-3; 10 bases map to TRBD2. V gave up 0 bases and J gave up 5 bases; unmatched junction bases: 3. The germline V gene encodes CDR1 SGHRS and CDR2 YFSETQ. The CDR3 is 15 residues long. CDR3 sequence (DNA): TGCGCCAGCAGCTTGGTTACTAGCGGGGTAGATACGCAGTATTTT. This sequence encodes CASSLVTSGVDTQYF.

This clonotype was detected only a few times. V gene TRBV10-3 combines with J gene TRBJ2-7; the match to TRBD1 covers 8 bases. The V segment lost 3 bases and the J segment 6 bases; nucleotides outside the gene matches: 4. CDR1 ENHRY and CDR2 SYGVKD come from the germline V gene. This CDR3 has 13 residues. This CDR3 reads CAISDSQGGEQYF. The CDR3 DNA sequence: TGTGCCATCAGTGATTCACAGGGGGGCGAGCAGTACTTC.

This clonotype was counted between two and nine times. The gene calls are TRBV7-9 and TRBJ2-1, with TRBD1 matching over 9 bases. The germline gives CDR1 SEHNR, CDR2 FQNEAQ (reference sequence). This CDR3 spans 15 amino acids. The junction had 12 bases not matched to a gene; V was cut back by 7 bases and J by 8 bases. The CDR3 protein is CASKQGASPQDEQFF. The CDR3, as DNA: TGTGCCAGCAAACAGGGGGCGAGCCCCCAGGATGAGCAGTTCTTC.

This clonotype was seen many times. The CDR3 nucleotides read TGTGCCAGCAGTTGGACAGGGGACAACACTGAAGCTTTCTTT. It specifies CASSWTGDNTEAFF. This chain uses TRBV6-5 with TRBJ1-1; 9 bases line up with TRBD1. Germline-derived CDR1 and CDR2 are MNHEY and SVGAGI. The CDR3 runs to 14 residues. V lost 4 bases, J lost 2 bases, and 2 bases stayed unmatched.

The chain links TRBV6-2 or TRBV6-3 to TRBJ2-1; TRBD1 matches 10 bases. Germline CDR1 reads MNHEY; CDR2 reads SVGEGT. This CDR3 contains 14 residues. V gave up 6 bases and J gave up 3 bases; unmatched junction bases: 2. The CDR3 region is CASRTGGLYNEQFF. In DNA, the CDR3 is TGTGCCAGCAGGACAGGGGGCCTCTACAATGAGCAGTTCTTC.

The gene calls are TRBV20-1 and TRBJ2-7; no reliable D call. Per the germline V gene, CDR1 is DFQATT and CDR2 is SNEGSKA (reference sequence). V lost 7 bases and J 9 bases, leaving 16 bases between the germline ends. The CDR3 contains 11 residues. The CDR3: CSGSQDEVQYF. The CDR3 DNA reads TGCAGTGGGTCGCAGGACGAGGTGCAGTACTTC.

J is TRBJ2-2 and V is TRBV7-9; no clear D. The length of the CDR3 is 14 residues. Trimming removed 3 bases at V and 5 bases at J, with 10 bases between. The germline V gene has CDR1 SEHNR and CDR2 FQNEAQ (reference sequence). CDR3 bases: TGTGCCAGCAGCTTGTTGGCGTTAACCGGGGAGCTGTTTTTT. Translated, it gives CASSLLALTGELFF.

This clonotype was detected only a few times. The V gene is TRBV10-2, the J gene TRBJ2-4; no reliable D call. Germline assignment: CDR1 WSHSY and CDR2 SAAADI. V shed 4 bases and J shed 9 bases, with 19 bases lying between them. CDR3 length: 15 residues. The CDR3 coding sequence is TGCGCCAGCAGTGGGATCGTTCGGTTATTTGGCATTCAGTACTTC. It codes for CASSGIVRLFGIQYF.

J is TRBJ1-2 and V is TRBV25-1, with 9 bases aligning to TRBD1. The CDR3 spans 13 residues. The germline gives CDR1 MGHDK, CDR2 SYGVNS. Germline trimming cut 7 bases from V and 4 bases from J; bases unmatched to any gene: 4. The CDR3 DNA is TGTGCCAGCACAACAGGGGGCATCTATGGCTACACCTTC. It translates to CASTTGGIYGYTF.

This clonotype was detected ten times or more. The rearrangement joins TRBV12-3 or TRBV12-4 to TRBJ2-7; 12 positions match TRBD2. The CDR3 runs to 15 residues. J was trimmed by 2 bases and V by 6 bases; bases with no gene match: 5. CDR3 region: CASRQGLAGTYEQYF. In DNA, the CDR3 is TGTGCCAGCAGACAGGGACTAGCGGGCACCTACGAGCAGTACTTC.

In this sample, this clonotype turned up many times. The chain has TRBV5-1 and TRBJ2-7; D not resolved. Trimming removed 0 bases at V and 7 bases at J, with 5 bases between. CDR3 length: 11 amino acids. The germline V gene encodes CDR1 SGHRS and CDR2 YFSETQ. Here the CDR3 reads CASSLEREQYF. Here the CDR3 DNA reads TGCGCCAGCAGCTTGGAAAGGGAGCAGTACTTC.

This clonotype has a count of ten or more. The chain has TRBV5-1 and TRBJ2-7; D is uncertain. This CDR3 is built from 14 residues. V dropped 2 bases and J dropped 0 bases, with 9 bases sitting between them. The germline CDR1 and CDR2 sequences are SGHRS and YFSETQ. CDR3 in amino acids: CASSFDTYSYEQYF. CDR3 sequence (DNA): TGCGCCAGCAGCTTCGACACGTACTCCTACGAGCAGTACTTC.

This clonotype was observed a few times. The chain carries TRBV5-6 and TRBJ1-1, with D tentatively TRBD1 (5 bases). CDR1 SGHDT and CDR2 YYEEEE come from the germline V gene. With 2 bases removed from V and 2 bases from J, the gap between germline ends came to 22 bases. The length of the CDR3 is 18 residues. The CDR3 region has the DNA TGTGCCAGCAGCTTTCGTGCCGGAGCGGGACCGTCCAACACTGAAGCTTTCTTT. Translated: CASSFRAGAGPSNTEAFF.

This clonotype was observed at least ten times. V and J are TRBV5-1 and TRBJ2-2; no clear D. Deletions cut 3 bases from V and 1 base from J, with 16 bases between. Germline CDR1 is SGHRS and CDR2 is YFSETQ. This CDR3 is 17 amino acids long. CDR3 residues: CASSSNPSGQNTGELFF. In nucleotides, the CDR3 is TGCGCCAGCAGCTCAAACCCATCCGGCCAGAACACCGGGGAGCTGTTTTTT.

This clonotype has at least ten counts. The V gene is TRBV27, the J gene TRBJ1-1, with D possibly being TRBD1 (5 bases). V was trimmed by 8 bases and J by 5 bases, leaving 12 bases between them. The CDR3 is 12 residues long. CDR1 and CDR2 (germline): MNHEY, SMNVEV (reference sequence). In nucleotides, the CDR3 is TGTGCCAGCGGTTGGGGGGGAACTGAAGCTTTCTTT. Translating gives CASGWGGTEAFF.

This clonotype was found a few times. This chain uses TRBV4-2 with TRBJ2-3, with 10 bases aligning to TRBD2. V was pared by 1 base and J by 3 bases, with 1 base of the junction left unmatched. Germline assignment: CDR1 LGHNA and CDR2 YNFKEQ. The CDR3 is made up of 15 amino acids. CDR3 amino acids: CASSQASGGTDTQYF. The CDR3 DNA reads as TGTGCCAGCAGCCAAGCTAGCGGGGGAACAGATACGCAGTATTTT.